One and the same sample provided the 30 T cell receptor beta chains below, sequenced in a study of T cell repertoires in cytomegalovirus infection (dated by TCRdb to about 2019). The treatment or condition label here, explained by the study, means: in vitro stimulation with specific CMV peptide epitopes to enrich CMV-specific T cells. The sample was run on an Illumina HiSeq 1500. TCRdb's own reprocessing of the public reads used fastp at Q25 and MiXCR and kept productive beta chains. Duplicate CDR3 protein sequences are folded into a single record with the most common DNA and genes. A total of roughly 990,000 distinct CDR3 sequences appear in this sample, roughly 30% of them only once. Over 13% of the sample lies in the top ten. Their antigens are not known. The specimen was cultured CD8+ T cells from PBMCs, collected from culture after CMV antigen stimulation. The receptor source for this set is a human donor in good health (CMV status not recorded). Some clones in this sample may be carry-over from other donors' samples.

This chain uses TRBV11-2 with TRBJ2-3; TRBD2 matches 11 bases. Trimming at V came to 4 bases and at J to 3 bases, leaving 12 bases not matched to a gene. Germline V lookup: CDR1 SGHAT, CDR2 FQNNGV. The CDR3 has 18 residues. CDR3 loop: CASSSGLAEIYDTDTQYF. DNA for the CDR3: TGTGCCAGCAGCTCGGGACTAGCGGAAATCTACGATACAGATACGCAGTATTTT.

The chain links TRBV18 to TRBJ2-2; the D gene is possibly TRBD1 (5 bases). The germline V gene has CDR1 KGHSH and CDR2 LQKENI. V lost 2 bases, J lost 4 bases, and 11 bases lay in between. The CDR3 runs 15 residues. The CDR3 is CASSPKGSATGELFF. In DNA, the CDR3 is TGTGCCAGCTCACCAAAGGGGTCGGCCACCGGGGAGCTGTTTTTT.

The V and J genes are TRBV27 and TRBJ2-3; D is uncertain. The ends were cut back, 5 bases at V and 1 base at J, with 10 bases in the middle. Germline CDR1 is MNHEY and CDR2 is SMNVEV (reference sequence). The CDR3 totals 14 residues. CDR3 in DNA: TGTGCCAGCAGTACGGACCTAGGCACAGATACGCAGTATTTT. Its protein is CASSTDLGTDTQYF.

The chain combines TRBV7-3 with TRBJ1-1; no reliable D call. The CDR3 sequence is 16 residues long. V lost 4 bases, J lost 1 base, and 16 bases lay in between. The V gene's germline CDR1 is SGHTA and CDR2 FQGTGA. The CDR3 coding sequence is TGTGCCAGCAGCTCCACATCAGGATGGGGGAACACTGAAGCTTTCTTT. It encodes CASSSTSGWGNTEAFF.

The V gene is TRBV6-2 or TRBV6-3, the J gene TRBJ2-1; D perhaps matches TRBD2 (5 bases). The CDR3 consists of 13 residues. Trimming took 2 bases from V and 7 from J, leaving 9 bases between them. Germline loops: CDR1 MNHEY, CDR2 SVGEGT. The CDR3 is CASSYLEGNEQFF. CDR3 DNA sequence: TGTGCCAGCAGTTACCTTGAGGGTAATGAGCAGTTCTTC.

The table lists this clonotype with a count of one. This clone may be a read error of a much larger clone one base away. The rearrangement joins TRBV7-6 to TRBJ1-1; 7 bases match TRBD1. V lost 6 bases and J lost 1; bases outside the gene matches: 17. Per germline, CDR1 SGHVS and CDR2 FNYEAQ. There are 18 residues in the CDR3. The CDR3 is CASSLRTGGLGGNTEAFF. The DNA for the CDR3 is TGTGCCAGCAGTCTGAGGACAGGAGGTCTCGGGGGGAACACTGAAGCTTTCTTT.

In DNA form, the CDR3 reads TGCAGCGTTGTCGTTGATCCCTTCACGCAGTATTTT. It is translated as CSVVVDPFTQYF. This chain joins TRBV29-1 and TRBJ2-3; D ambiguous. Trimming removed 4 bases at V and 9 bases at J, with 14 bases between. Germline values: CDR1 SQVTM, CDR2 ANQGSEA. The CDR3 length is 12 residues.

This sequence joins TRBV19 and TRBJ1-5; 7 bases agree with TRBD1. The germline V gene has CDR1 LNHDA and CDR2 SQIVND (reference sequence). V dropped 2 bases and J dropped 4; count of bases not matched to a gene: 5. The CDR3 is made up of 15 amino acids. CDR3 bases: TGTGCCAGTAGTATAAGCAGGGGGTATAATCAGCCCCAGCATTTT. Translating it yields CASSISRGYNQPQHF.

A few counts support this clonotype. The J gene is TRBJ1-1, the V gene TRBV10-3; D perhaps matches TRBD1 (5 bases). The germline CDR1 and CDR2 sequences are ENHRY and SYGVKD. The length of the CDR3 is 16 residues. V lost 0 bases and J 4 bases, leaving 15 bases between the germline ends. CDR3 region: CAISESETVVFTEAFF. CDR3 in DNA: TGTGCCATCAGTGAGTCTGAGACAGTGGTTTTCACTGAAGCTTTCTTT.

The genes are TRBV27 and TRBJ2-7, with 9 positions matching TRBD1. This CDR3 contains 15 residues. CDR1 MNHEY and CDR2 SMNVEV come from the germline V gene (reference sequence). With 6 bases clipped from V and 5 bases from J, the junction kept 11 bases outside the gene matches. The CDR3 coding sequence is TGTGCCAGCAGCGTGTCCGGGACAGGGCTTCACGAGCAGTACGTC. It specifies CASSVSGTGLHEQYV.

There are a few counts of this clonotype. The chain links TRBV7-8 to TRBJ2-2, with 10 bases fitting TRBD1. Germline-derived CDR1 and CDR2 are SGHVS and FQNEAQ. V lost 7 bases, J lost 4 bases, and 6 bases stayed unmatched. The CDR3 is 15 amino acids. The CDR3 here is CASTRWTGGTGELFF. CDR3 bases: TGTGCCAGCACCCGCTGGACAGGGGGCACCGGGGAGCTGTTTTTT.

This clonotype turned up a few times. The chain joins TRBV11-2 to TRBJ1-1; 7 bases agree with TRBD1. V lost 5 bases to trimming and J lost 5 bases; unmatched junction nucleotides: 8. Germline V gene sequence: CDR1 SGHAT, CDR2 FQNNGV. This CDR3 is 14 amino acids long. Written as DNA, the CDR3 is TGTGCCAGCAGCAATTTACAGGGGAGTACTGAAGCTTTCTTT. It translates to CASSNLQGSTEAFF.

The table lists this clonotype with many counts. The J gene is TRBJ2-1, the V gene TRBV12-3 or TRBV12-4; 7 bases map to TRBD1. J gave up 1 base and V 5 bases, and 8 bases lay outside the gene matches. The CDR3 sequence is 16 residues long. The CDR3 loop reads CASSGTVQDSYNEQFF. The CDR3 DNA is TGTGCCAGCAGTGGGACAGTTCAAGATTCCTACAATGAGCAGTTCTTC.

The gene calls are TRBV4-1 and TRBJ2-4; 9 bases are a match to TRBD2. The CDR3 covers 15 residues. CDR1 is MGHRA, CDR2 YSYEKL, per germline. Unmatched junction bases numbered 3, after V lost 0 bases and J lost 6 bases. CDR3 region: CASSQDKLAGNIQYF. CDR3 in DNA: TGCGCCAGCAGCCAAGATAAACTAGCGGGAAACATTCAGTACTTC.

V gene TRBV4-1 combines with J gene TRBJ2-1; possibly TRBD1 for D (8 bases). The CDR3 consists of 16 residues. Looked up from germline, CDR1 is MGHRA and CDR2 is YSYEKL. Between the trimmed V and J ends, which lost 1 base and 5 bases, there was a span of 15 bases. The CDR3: CASSQGFTGGDNEQFF. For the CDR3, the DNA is TGCGCCAGCAGCCAAGGGTTTACAGGGGGGGACAATGAGCAGTTCTTC.

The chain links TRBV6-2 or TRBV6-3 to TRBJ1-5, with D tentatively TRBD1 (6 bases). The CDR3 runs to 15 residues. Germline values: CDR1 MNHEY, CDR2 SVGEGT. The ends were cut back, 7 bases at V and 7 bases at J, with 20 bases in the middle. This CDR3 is CASILLPGAGQPQHF. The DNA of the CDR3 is TGTGCCAGCATTTTACTGCCAGGGGCAGGACAGCCCCAGCATTTT.

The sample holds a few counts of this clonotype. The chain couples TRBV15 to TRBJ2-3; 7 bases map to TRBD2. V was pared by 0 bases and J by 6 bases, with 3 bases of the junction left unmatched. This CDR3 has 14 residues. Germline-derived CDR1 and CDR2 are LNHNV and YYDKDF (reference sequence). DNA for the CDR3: TGTGCCACCAGCAGAGAAGCGGGGAAGGATACGCAGTATTTT. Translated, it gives CATSREAGKDTQYF.

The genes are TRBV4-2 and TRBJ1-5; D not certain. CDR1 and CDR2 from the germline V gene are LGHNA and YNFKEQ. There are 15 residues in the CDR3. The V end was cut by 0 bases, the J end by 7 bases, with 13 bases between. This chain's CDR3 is CASSQDLKPRQPQHF. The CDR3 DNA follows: TGTGCCAGCAGCCAAGATCTAAAGCCTCGGCAGCCCCAGCATTTT.

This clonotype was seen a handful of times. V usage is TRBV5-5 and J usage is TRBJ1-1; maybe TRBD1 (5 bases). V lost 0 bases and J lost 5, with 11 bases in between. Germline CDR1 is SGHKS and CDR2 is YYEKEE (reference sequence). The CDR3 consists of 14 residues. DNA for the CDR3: TGTGCCAGCAGCTTGGAAGGGGCCCGAACTGAAGCTTTCTTT. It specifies CASSLEGARTEAFF.

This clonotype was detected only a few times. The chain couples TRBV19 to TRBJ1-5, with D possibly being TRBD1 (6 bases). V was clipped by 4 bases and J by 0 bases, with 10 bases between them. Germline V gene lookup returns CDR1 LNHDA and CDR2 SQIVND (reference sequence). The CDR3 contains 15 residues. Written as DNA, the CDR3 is TGTGCCAGTAGTAAGACAGGCTATAGCAATCAGCCCCAGCATTTT. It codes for CASSKTGYSNQPQHF.

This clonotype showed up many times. CDR3 nucleotides: TGTGCCAGCAGCCCCCAGGGTTGGGACAATAATCAGCCCCAGCATTTT. This sequence encodes CASSPQGWDNNQPQHF. The chain has TRBV7-9 and TRBJ1-5, with D tentatively TRBD1 (6 bases). This CDR3 is 16 amino acids long. V lost 5 bases and J 4 bases, leaving 18 bases between the germline ends. Germline V gene lookup returns CDR1 SEHNR and CDR2 FQNEAQ (reference sequence).

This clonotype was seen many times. For the CDR3, the DNA is TGTGCCAGCAGCTACTCTATGTACACCGGGGAGCTGTTTTTT. The encoded protein is CASSYSMYTGELFF. This chain uses TRBV7-2 with TRBJ2-2; D unclear. Germline V gene lookup returns CDR1 SGHTA and CDR2 FQGNSA. V was clipped by 4 bases and J by 3 bases, with 9 bases between them. The CDR3 has 14 amino acids.

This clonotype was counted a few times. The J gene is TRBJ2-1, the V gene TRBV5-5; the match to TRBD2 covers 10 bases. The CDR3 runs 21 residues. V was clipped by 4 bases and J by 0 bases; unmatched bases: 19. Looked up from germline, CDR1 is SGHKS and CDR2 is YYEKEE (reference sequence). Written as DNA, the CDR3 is TGTGCCAGCAGCAAGCTCCCACTCTCTAGCGGGGGCCCAAGCTCCTACAATGAGCAGTTCTTC. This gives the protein CASSKLPLSSGGPSSYNEQFF.

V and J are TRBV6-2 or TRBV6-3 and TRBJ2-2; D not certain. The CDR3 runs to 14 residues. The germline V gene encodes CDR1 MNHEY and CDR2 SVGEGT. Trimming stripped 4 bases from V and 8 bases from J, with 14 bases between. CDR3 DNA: TGTGCCAGCAGTTCCGCCACAGTACTTGGGGAGCTGTTTTTT. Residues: CASSSATVLGELFF.

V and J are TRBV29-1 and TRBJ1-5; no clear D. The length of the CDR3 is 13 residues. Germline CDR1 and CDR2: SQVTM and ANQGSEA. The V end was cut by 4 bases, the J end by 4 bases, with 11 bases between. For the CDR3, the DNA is TGCAGCGTTGGTAGGGATACGAATCAGCCCCAGCATTTT. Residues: CSVGRDTNQPQHF. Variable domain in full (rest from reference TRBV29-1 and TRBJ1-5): SAVISQKPSRDICQRGTSLTIQCQVDSQVTMMFWYRQQPGQSLTLIATANQGSEATYESGFVIDKFPISRPNLTFSTLTVSNMSPEDSSIYLCSVGRDTNQPQHFGDGTRLSIL.

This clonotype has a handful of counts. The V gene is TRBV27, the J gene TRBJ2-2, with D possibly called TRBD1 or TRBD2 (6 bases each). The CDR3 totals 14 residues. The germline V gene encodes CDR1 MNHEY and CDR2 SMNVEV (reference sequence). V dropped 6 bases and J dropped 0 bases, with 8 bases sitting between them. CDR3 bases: TGTGCCAGCAGGAGGGGGGCGAACACCGGGGAGCTGTTTTTT. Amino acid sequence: CASRRGANTGELFF.

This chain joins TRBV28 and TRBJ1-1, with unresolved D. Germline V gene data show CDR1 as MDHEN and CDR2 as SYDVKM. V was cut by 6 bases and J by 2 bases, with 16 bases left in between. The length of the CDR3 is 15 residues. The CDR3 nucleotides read TGTGCCAGCAGCCCAATTGGGAGGCGAAACACTGAAGCTTTCTTT. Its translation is CASSPIGRRNTEAFF.

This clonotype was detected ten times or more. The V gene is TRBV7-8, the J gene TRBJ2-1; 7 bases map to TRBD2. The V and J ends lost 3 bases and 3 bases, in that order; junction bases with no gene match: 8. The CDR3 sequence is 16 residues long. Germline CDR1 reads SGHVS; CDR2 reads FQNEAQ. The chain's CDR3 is CASSFPVSGDYNEQFF. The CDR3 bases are TGTGCCAGCAGCTTCCCAGTAAGCGGGGACTACAATGAGCAGTTCTTC.

The CDR3 is CASSDGRASGWQGGYNEQFF. The CDR3 DNA is TGTGCCAGCAGTGACGGAAGGGCGTCGGGGTGGCAGGGAGGCTACAATGAGCAGTTCTTC. The rearrangement joins TRBV6-1 to TRBJ2-1; D may be TRBD2 (6 bases). Germline V lookup: CDR1 MNHNS, CDR2 SASEGT. The CDR3 has 20 residues. V was pared by 3 bases and J by 3 bases, with 27 bases between.

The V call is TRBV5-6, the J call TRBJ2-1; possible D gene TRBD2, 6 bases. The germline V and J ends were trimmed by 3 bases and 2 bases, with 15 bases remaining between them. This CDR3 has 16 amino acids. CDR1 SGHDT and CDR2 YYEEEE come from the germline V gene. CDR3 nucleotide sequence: TGTGCCAGCAGCTCTAGTCGACTAGTCCCCTACAATGAGCAGTTCTTC. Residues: CASSSSRLVPYNEQFF.